The rows below give T cell receptor beta chains drawn from one sample of a study of T cells in Graves' hyperthyroidism and ophthalmopathy. Using its own MiXCR run on the multiplex PCR reads, TCRdb lists one record per CDR3 protein. The sample contains around 580,000 distinct CDR3 sequences, approximately 16% of which appear only once. Sequencing used blood. The receptors were gathered from a woman aged 18-29 years with Graves' hyperthyroidism. Both conserved end residues are part of each CDR3.

TRBV14,TRBJ2-3,CASSPASGTDTQYF
TRBV29-1,TRBJ2-7,CSVSGTRYEQYF
TRBV28,TRBJ2-5,CASMETGRWQETQYF
TRBV7-2,TRBJ2-3,CASRSGGPSTDTQYF
TRBV18,TRBJ1-2,CASSPTIGVPGYTF
TRBV6-1,TRBJ1-5,CASSEALWGAQPQHF
TRBV6-6,TRBJ2-1,CASSYGGQGSNEQFF
TRBV10-3,TRBJ2-4,CAIERWAKNIQYF
TRBV2,TRBJ2-7,CASSGDRAYEQYF
TRBV12-3/TRBV12-4,TRBJ2-5,CASSLASGGGETQYF
TRBV2,TRBJ1-2,CASSVGQGSWYGYTF
TRBV18,TRBJ1-3,CASSPKAGGNTIYF
TRBV24-1,TRBJ1-1,CATSDFTDLAEAFF
TRBV29-1,TRBJ2-5,CSVFRDSQETQYF
TRBV2,TRBJ2-7,CASHSYEQYF
TRBV18,TRBJ2-7,CASSLGWGDEQYF
TRBV6-5,TRBJ2-1,CASSYSGAASLRNEQFF
TRBV20-1,TRBJ2-7,CSARGQTYYEQYF
TRBV6-1,TRBJ2-1,CASIVGQIGGLNLPHELFF
TRBV5-1,TRBJ1-6,CASSLVGQYHNSPLHF
TRBV12-3/TRBV12-4,TRBJ2-7,CASSLANGHEQYF
TRBV24-1,TRBJ2-1,CATATSGRAREQFF
TRBV6-2/TRBV6-3,TRBJ2-7,CASRRTSRDIYEQYF
TRBV20-1,TRBJ2-1,CSARDQLRGGRLSSYNEQFF
TRBV20-1,TRBJ2-7,CSAKRGDSYEQYF
TRBV5-6,TRBJ1-6,CASSSTGTNSPLHF
TRBV11-2,TRBJ1-5,CASSLGPGGDQPQHF
TRBV18,TRBJ2-5,CASSLPNLQETQYF
TRBV20-1,TRBJ2-1,CSARGFEGVGNEQFF
TRBV7-9,TRBJ2-4,CASSSRVSQGGQGGIQYF
TRBV11-2,TRBJ2-1,CASSPEGTSGYNEQFF
TRBV6-4,TRBJ2-3,CASSAGTEGADTQYF
TRBV4-1,TRBJ2-1,CASSQPLAGVANEQFF
TRBV5-1,TRBJ2-7,CASSFGREGSYEQYF
TRBV6-2/TRBV6-3,TRBJ2-5,CASTFSRGAETQYF
TRBV11-1,TRBJ2-3,CASSLHELGTSGTSGRTDTQYF
TRBV6-5,TRBJ1-5,CASSYSGSGGGQPQHF
TRBV11-2,TRBJ2-4,CASSRQSALAKNIQYF
TRBV28,TRBJ2-1,CASSPRTEYNEQFF
TRBV28,TRBJ2-1,CASSGASGRRNSEQFF
TRBV6-2/TRBV6-3,TRBJ2-1,CASIFSAGAISSYNEQFF
TRBV12-3/TRBV12-4,TRBJ2-7,CASSFNFINEQYF
TRBV19,TRBJ1-2,CASSTRQGKDNYGYAF
TRBV3-1,TRBJ2-7,CASSRDIREQYF
TRBV11-3,TRBJ1-4,CASSPGTGEKLFF
TRBV12-3/TRBV12-4,TRBJ2-3,CASLRGDTQYF